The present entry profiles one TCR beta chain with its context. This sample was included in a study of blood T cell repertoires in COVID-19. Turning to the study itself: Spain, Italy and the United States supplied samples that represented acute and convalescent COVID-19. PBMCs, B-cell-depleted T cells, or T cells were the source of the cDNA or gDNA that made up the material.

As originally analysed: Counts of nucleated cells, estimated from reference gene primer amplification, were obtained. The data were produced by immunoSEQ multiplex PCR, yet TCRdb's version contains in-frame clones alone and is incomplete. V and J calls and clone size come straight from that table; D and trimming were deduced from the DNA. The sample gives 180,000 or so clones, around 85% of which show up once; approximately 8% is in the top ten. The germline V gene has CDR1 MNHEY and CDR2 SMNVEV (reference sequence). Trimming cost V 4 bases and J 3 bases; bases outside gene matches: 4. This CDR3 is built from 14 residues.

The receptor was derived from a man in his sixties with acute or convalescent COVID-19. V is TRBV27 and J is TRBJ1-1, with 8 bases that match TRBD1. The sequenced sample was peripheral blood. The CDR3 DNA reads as TGTGCCAGCAGTTCGGACAGGGTGCACACTGAAGCTTTCTTT. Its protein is CASSSDRVHTEAFF.